The entry that follows covers one TCR beta chain sequence. The source of the sample is a study of blood T cells in healthy people across ages. A second PCR of roughly 7 to 11 cycles used a sample-barcoded 5' primer and a J-beta primer mix. TCRdb used MiXCR to reprocess the 5' RACE reads, holding one entry per CDR3 protein. The sample has 650,000 to 900,000 distinct CDR3 sequences; approximately 65% are singletons. V lost 3 bases and J 2 bases, leaving 8 bases between the germline ends. The CDR3 is 12 residues long. The V gene's germline CDR1 is DFQATT and CDR2 SNEGSKA (reference sequence). At least 6 million PBMCs were isolated per sample.

The sample was blood. This sequence joins TRBV20-1 and TRBJ2-7; no clear D. This TCR derives from a young man in good health. DNA of the CDR3: TGCAGTGCTAGGACGCTTCCCTACGAGCAGTACTTC. This sequence encodes CSARTLPYEQYF.